The 2 T cell receptor beta chains below come from one sample, sequenced in a study of shared T cell receptors in the human thymus (TCRdb year 2021). Library preparation used the immunoSEQ multiplex PCR assay. TCRdb took this table from immuneACCESS and kept in-frame rearrangements with V and J called. Such tables lack part of the clones; where checked against another copy, unresolved V genes explain under half of the gap, and the rest is unexplained. This sample has under 450,000 clones in its table, and approximately 95% of those were observed once. Roughly 0.02% of the sample lies in the top ten. The sequencing sample was made of thymocytes. The receptors here all came from a human donor.

This clone was detected once. The chain employs TRBV18 and TRBJ1-6; no clear D. Trimming removed 2 bases at V and 10 bases at J, with 15 bases between. The CDR3 spans 15 residues. The germline gives CDR1 KGHSH, CDR2 LQKENI. CDR3 DNA sequence: TGTGCCAGCTCACCAGAAACGGACTCTAACTCACCCCTCCACTTT. Translated, it gives CASSPETDSNSPLHF.

The chain is built from TRBV4-1 and TRBJ2-7; weak D call: TRBD1 (5 bases). V lost 1 base and J lost 6, with 19 bases in between. This CDR3 is built from 16 residues. Germline-derived CDR1 and CDR2 are MGHRA and YSYEKL. The CDR3 is CASSQGVGLPGLEQYF. CDR3 sequence (DNA): TGCGCCAGCAGCCAAGGGGTGGGGCTCCCAGGCCTCGAGCAGTACTTC.